The entry below describes one TCR beta chain. The source of the sample is a study of control samples from healthy donors and cancer patients. This CDR3 has 12 residues. Unmatched junction bases numbered 3, after V lost 3 bases and J lost 6 bases. CDR1 and CDR2 from the germline V gene are SGHNT and YYREEE (reference sequence). TCRdb's table, derived via immunoSEQ multiplex PCR, lists solely in-frame clones and lacks some. The data show more than 140,000 clones, roughly nine tenths seen once. The V gene is TRBV5-4, the J gene TRBJ2-7; 7 nucleotides align to TRBD2. This clonotype originated in a man aged 18 to 35 in good health. The sample consisted of blood. CDR3 loop: CASSSSGGEQYF. As DNA, the CDR3 is TGTGCCAGCAGCTCCTCGGGGGGCGAGCAGTACTTC.